This record covers a single T cell receptor beta chain. Its target antigen remains unknown. Base qualities were left out, and no much larger clone turns up one base away. This sample is part of a study of blood T cells in healthy people across ages (dated by TCRdb to about 2015). The study in broad terms: Template switching captured roughly one uniquely barcoded TCR beta cDNA molecule per two T cells in model experiments. Using deep sequencing normalized with unique cDNA molecular identifiers, the study measured how TCR beta repertoire diversity changes with age. Four age groups were formed from the donors: young (average 16 years), middle-aged (around 40), aged (62) and long-lived (roughly 81). Donors of different ages were randomly distributed across sequencing lanes to avoid experimental bias. Two additional independent replicas of 1 million unique cDNA reads from the same blood draw were analyzed for two donors (one aged 18 to 30 and one aged 80 or older). Paper-wide results and their limitations: The long-lived group showed more naive CD4+ T cells, fewer expanded clones and increased TCR diversity than the aged group, suggesting age selection. Estimates of total diversity from one million sequenced T cells were regarded as lower bounds and underestimates. The CMV infection status of donors was not known, potentially confounding age-related changes in expanded clonotypes. Observed TCR beta diversity per million T cells fell roughly linearly with age, and a significant reduction was already apparent by age around 40. There was a strong correlation between observed TCR beta diversity and the percentage of naive T cells measured by flow cytometry. Since profiling was done on bulk unsorted PBMCs, naive and antigen-experienced compartments could not be conclusively compared.

The donors were roughly 40 Caucasian individuals from Russia, aged roughly 6 to 90 years, who were systemically healthy. Ten milliliters of peripheral blood were drawn from each donor into EDTA-treated Vacutainer tubes. PBMCs were isolated by Ficoll-Paque density-gradient centrifugation, with at least 7 million obtained per sample. Total RNA, at least 6 micrograms per sample, was extracted from PBMCs with Trizol reagent. The percentages of naive CD45RAhigh/CD27high T cells were determined by flow cytometry on a PBMC aliquot from every donor. To prepare the library, 5' RACE was applied. The instrument was an Illumina HiSeq 2500. The second PCR ran for roughly 6 to 11 cycles and used a J-beta primer mix along with a sample-barcoded 5' primer. A template-switch 5' adaptor carrying 12 random nucleotides introduced a unique molecular identifier onto each TCR beta cDNA molecule. At least 3 million CDR3-containing paired-end reads were obtained from each sample. The Mint cDNA synthesis kit, primed by a TRBC-specific oligonucleotide, was used to synthesize first-strand cDNA from all RNA. Following uracil-DNA glycosylase treatment, a first 18-cycle PCR with universal primers M1SS and BC2_uni_R was performed on all cDNA. As for the original processing: Each sample was normalized by randomly selecting 1 million high-quality reads, each carrying a distinct molecular identifier. Instead of being binned into consensus sequences, reads that shared molecular identifiers were thrown out. MiTCR, set to a Q25 quality threshold and the strictest error-elimination algorithm, was used for CDR3 identification, clonotype clustering and error correction. A nonparametric unseen species model with Euler transformation was used to estimate lower-bound total TCR beta diversity. The public reads were quality trimmed at Q25 with fastp and then assembled into clones with MiXCR by TCRdb, keeping productive beta chains. Rows are unified per CDR3 protein, each entry keeping the most common DNA and genes. The V and J calls come from TCRdb's annotation, not from the publication. For this sample there are about 1.4 million distinct CDR3 sequences; approximately 60% appear just once. The ten largest clones represent over 5% of the sample.

The CDR3 spans 15 residues, from the cysteine through the phenylalanine. Solely the CDR3 DNA is kept, with 45 bases framed from the first base. Per the germline V gene, MGHRA is the CDR1 and YSYEKL is the CDR2. Relative to germline, V is missing 8 bases and J is missing 3 bases, with 9 bases of the junction outside any gene match. The rearranged segments are TRBV4-1 and TRBJ2-3; the central 9 bases match TRBD2. The source is a man aged 18 to 35 in good health. Sequencing used blood. Here is the DNA: TGCGCCAGCGCTTATTCGAGCGGGGGGACAGATACGCAGTATTTT. This codes for CASAYSSGGTDTQYF.